The next 32 T cell receptor beta chains were all read from a single sample in a study of cytomegalovirus exposure and HLA in healthy donors. The PCR was carried out with 60 Vbeta primers and 13 Jbeta primers. Method: immunoSEQ multiplex PCR; TCRdb's copy keeps in-frame clones and lacks some. The sample records 50,000 or so clones, 81% being singletons. Sequenced material: PBMCs. The origin of the receptors is a boy between 10 and 17 years old in good health and CMV-seropositive.

The rearrangement joins TRBV7-8 to TRBJ2-7; D uncertain. V was pared by 4 bases and J by 4 bases, with 14 bases between. The germline gives CDR1 SGHVS, CDR2 FQNEAQ. This CDR3 region has 14 residues. The CDR3 sequence: CASSSPNSRYEQYF. The CDR3 DNA follows: TGTGCCAGCAGCTCCCCCAACAGTAGGTACGAGCAGTACTTC. Together with reference TRBV7-8 and TRBJ2-7, the CDR3 gives the full variable domain: GAGVSQSPRYKVAKRGQDVALRCDPISGHVSLFWYQQALGQGPEFLTYFQNEAQLDKSGLPSDRFFAERPEGSVSTLKIQRTQQEDSAVYLCASSSPNSRYEQYFGPGTRLTVT.

The rearrangement uses TRBV7-9 and TRBJ2-3; tentative D call: TRBD1 (5 bases). The CDR3 totals 17 residues. Germline V gene data show CDR1 as SEHNR and CDR2 as FQNEAQ (reference sequence). With 4 bases removed from V and 0 bases from J, the gap between germline ends came to 17 bases. The CDR3 bases are TGTGCCAGCAGCTCCGCCCGACAGTCATCTAGCACAGATACGCAGTATTTT. The encoded protein is CASSSARQSSSTDTQYF.

DNA of the CDR3: TGTGCCAGCAGCTCCTCAACTGACTCTGGTGAGCAGTTCTTC. Translation: CASSSSTDSGEQFF. V gene TRBV11-3 combines with J gene TRBJ2-1, with D hard to call. Germline-derived CDR1 and CDR2 are SGHNT and YENEEA. CDR3 length equals 14 residues. Trimming removed 4 bases from V and 9 bases from J, with 16 bases in between.

This clone was observed a handful of times. This chain uses TRBV6-6 with TRBJ1-3, with TRBD1 matching 8 bases. V gave up 6 bases and J gave up 2 bases; unmatched junction bases: 3. The germline V gene has CDR1 MNHNY and CDR2 SVGAGI (reference sequence). This CDR3 spans 14 amino acids. This CDR3 is CASSRQGTGNTIYF. CDR3 bases: TGTGCCAGCAGCCGACAGGGGACTGGAAACACCATATATTTT.

This clone was recorded a few times. The gene calls are TRBV7-9 and TRBJ2-7; 7 bases are shared with TRBD2. Germline V gene lookup returns CDR1 SEHNR and CDR2 FQNEAQ (reference sequence). The CDR3 loop spans 15 amino acids. The trim removed 6 bases at V and 3 bases at J, leaving 11 bases unmatched. The CDR3 nucleotides read TGTGCCAGCAGTCAACTGAGCAGCGGGGACTACGAGCAGTACTTC. The encoded protein is CASSQLSSGDYEQYF.

The rearrangement uses TRBV18 and TRBJ2-5, with TRBD1 matching over 9 bases. Germline V lookup: CDR1 KGHSH, CDR2 LQKENI. V lost 7 bases to trimming and J lost 6 bases; unmatched junction nucleotides: 12. There are 15 residues in the CDR3. The CDR3 nucleotides read TGTGCCAGCTTAAACCCCGGGACAGGGTTAAAGACCCAGTACTTC. Protein product: CASLNPGTGLKTQYF.

This clone has a handful of counts. The chain is built from TRBV5-4 and TRBJ1-4; 7 nucleotides align to TRBD1. With 3 bases clipped from V and 4 bases from J, the junction kept 3 bases outside the gene matches. The CDR3 is made up of 14 amino acids. Germline values: CDR1 SGHNT, CDR2 YYREEE (reference sequence). The CDR3 spells CASSSDRVNEKLFF. CDR3 DNA: TGTGCCAGCAGCTCAGACAGGGTTAATGAAAAACTGTTTTTT.

This clone was detected once. The chain employs TRBV2 and TRBJ2-1; TRBD2 might be the D (7 bases). Trimming cost V 4 bases and J 7 bases, with 17 bases left between them. The CDR3 runs to 15 residues. The germline CDR1 and CDR2 sequences are SNHLY and FYNNEI. The CDR3 sequence is CASSVGGGARNEQFF. The CDR3 nucleotides are TGTGCCAGCAGTGTAGGTGGGGGGGCAAGGAATGAGCAGTTCTTC. The variable domain in full, with the rest retrieved from reference TRBV2 and TRBJ2-1, is EPEVTQTPSHQVTQMGQEVILRCVPISNHLYFYWYRQILGQKVEFLVSFYNNEISEKSEIFDDQFSVERPDGSNFTLKIRSTKLEDSAMYFCASSVGGGARNEQFFGPGTRLTVL.

V usage is TRBV4-1 and J usage is TRBJ2-7; possible D gene TRBD2, 7 bases. There are 13 residues in the CDR3. Between the trimmed V and J ends, which lost 4 bases and 6 bases, there was a span of 13 bases. Germline V gene lookup returns CDR1 MGHRA and CDR2 YSYEKL. DNA of the CDR3: TGCGCCAGCAGCCCCAGGGGAGGGTTCGAGCAGTACTTC. Translation: CASSPRGGFEQYF.

Only a few counts were recorded for this clone. The V and J genes are TRBV2 and TRBJ1-4; D perhaps matches TRBD1 (5 bases). CDR1 and CDR2 from the germline V gene are SNHLY and FYNNEI. The CDR3 extends over 14 amino acids. V lost 8 bases and J lost 7, with 17 bases in between. The DNA for the CDR3 is TGTGCCAGCTGCAACGGGGGTGGTACTGAAAAACTGTTTTTT. This codes for CASCNGGGTEKLFF.

V is TRBV5-1 and J is TRBJ2-7, with 8 bases matching TRBD1. V trimming: 0 bases; J trimming: 3 bases; junction bases outside the gene matches: 8. The CDR3 has 16 amino acids. CDR1 and CDR2 (germline): SGHRS, YFSETQ. Here the CDR3 DNA reads TGCGCCAGCAGCTTGGGGGGGACAGGTTGGGTCTACGAGCAGTACTTC. Protein: CASSLGGTGWVYEQYF.

The chain links TRBV7-9 to TRBJ2-2, with TRBD2 matching over 13 bases. This CDR3 region has 16 residues. Losses at the gene ends were 5 bases for V and 6 bases for J; bases not matched to a gene: 6. Germline CDR1 reads SEHNR; CDR2 reads FQNEAQ (reference sequence). CDR3 nucleotide sequence: TGTGCCAGCAGCAGTACTAGCGGGGGGGCCCCCGGGGAGCTGTTTTTT. Protein product: CASSSTSGGAPGELFF.

This clone was observed a handful of times. The chain has TRBV2 and TRBJ2-4; possible D gene TRBD1, 6 bases. This CDR3 region has 19 residues. The germline V gene has CDR1 SNHLY and CDR2 FYNNEI. V shed 4 bases and J shed 1 base, with 23 bases lying between them. The chain's CDR3 is CASSGWDIKSISAKNIQYF. CDR3 coding DNA: TGTGCCAGCAGTGGTTGGGACATAAAATCAATTTCGGCCAAAAACATTCAGTACTTC.

The genes are TRBV19 and TRBJ1-5; 10 nucleotides line up with TRBD1. The V segment lost 5 bases and the J segment 5 bases; nucleotides outside the gene matches: 12. The germline V gene has CDR1 LNHDA and CDR2 SQIVND (reference sequence). The CDR3 contains 17 residues. The chain's CDR3 is CASSANGQGDSDQPQHF. CDR3 bases: TGTGCCAGTAGTGCCAATGGACAGGGGGATTCAGATCAGCCCCAGCATTTT.

The genes are TRBV5-4 and TRBJ1-2; a possible D gene is TRBD1 (6 bases). Germline V gene sequence: CDR1 SGHNT, CDR2 YYREEE (reference sequence). This CDR3 comprises 14 residues. Trimming shortened V by 4 bases and J by 6 bases, and 16 bases separated the two germline ends. The CDR3 sequence is CASSPGGWEDGYTF. CDR3 bases: TGTGCCAGCAGCCCGGGGGGCTGGGAGGATGGCTACACCTTC.

The chain uses TRBV5-1 and TRBJ2-2; D call uncertain. The CDR3 totals 16 residues. Germline-derived CDR1 and CDR2 are SGHRS and YFSETQ. With 1 base removed from V and 5 bases from J, the gap between germline ends came to 15 bases. The CDR3 DNA follows: TGCGCCAGCAGCTTGAGTACACAGAAGTTGACCGGGGAGCTGTTTTTT. It yields the protein CASSLSTQKLTGELFF.

DNA for the CDR3: TGTGCCAGCAGCTACATCGGGGGTCGCAATCAGCCCCAGCATTTT. It encodes CASSYIGGRNQPQHF. The chain employs TRBV6-5 and TRBJ1-5; D possibly corresponds to TRBD1 (5 bases). The CDR3 consists of 15 residues. Germline CDR1 and CDR2: MNHEY and SVGAGI. Trimming removed 6 bases at V and 2 bases at J, with 14 bases between.

The chain uses TRBV6-1 and TRBJ1-1, with 7 bases that match TRBD1. CDR3 length: 14 amino acids. The ends lost 2 bases at V and 4 bases at J; junction bases unmatched: 4. Germline CDR1 MNHNS, CDR2 SASEGT. CDR3 sequence (DNA): TGTGCCAGCAGTGAATACAGGGGTGGCACTGAAGCTTTCTTT. Its protein is CASSEYRGGTEAFF.

The CDR3 coding sequence is TGTGCCGCCCGCTTAATCGGTATCGTACTAACTGAAGCTTTCTTT. As protein: CAARLIGIVLTEAFF. The chain is built from TRBV6-1 and TRBJ1-1; D not certain. Trimming removed 11 bases at V and 5 bases at J, with 24 bases between. The CDR3 sequence is 15 residues long. In germline, CDR1 is MNHNS, CDR2 SASEGT.

The CDR3 is CASSIPLGQMNTEAFF. CDR3 bases: TGTGCCAGTAGCATCCCCTTAGGACAGATGAACACTGAAGCTTTCTTT. The rearrangement uses TRBV19 and TRBJ1-1, with D possibly being TRBD1 (6 bases). Germline loops: CDR1 LNHDA, CDR2 SQIVND (reference sequence). The CDR3 loop spans 16 amino acids. V lost 6 bases and J lost 0, with 17 bases in between.

This chain uses TRBV7-2 with TRBJ2-5; D not resolved. The length of the CDR3 is 13 residues. V lost 6 bases and J lost 5, with 13 bases in between. CDR1 is SGHTA, CDR2 FQGNSA, per germline. CDR3: CASRYQDGETQYF. The CDR3 DNA follows: TGTGCCAGCAGATACCAAGACGGGGAGACCCAGTACTTC.

The V gene is TRBV29-1, the J gene TRBJ2-4; TRBD1 agrees at 8 bases. This CDR3 is 18 amino acids long. The germline gives CDR1 SQVTM, CDR2 ANQGSEA. With V trimmed by 7 bases and J by 1 base, 18 bases remained unmatched. The CDR3 region is CSARDWGQVGKAKNIQYF. The CDR3 nucleotides read TGCAGCGCCCGAGATTGGGGACAGGTCGGGAAGGCCAAAAACATTCAGTACTTC.

The table lists this clone with a few counts. The rearrangement uses TRBV9 and TRBJ2-5; 7 positions agree with TRBD2. The trim removed 1 base at V and 5 bases at J, leaving 8 bases unmatched. CDR1 and CDR2 (germline): SGDLS, YYNGEE. The CDR3 covers 15 residues. DNA for the CDR3: TGTGCCAGCAGCGTAACTCTCCTGGGGGGGGAGACCCAGTACTTC. Its protein is CASSVTLLGGETQYF.

The CDR3 spells CASSFALGASEKLFF. In DNA, the CDR3 is TGTGCCAGCAGCTTCGCATTGGGGGCGTCAGAAAAACTGTTTTTT. The rearrangement joins TRBV13 to TRBJ1-4; TRBD1 is a possible D gene (6 bases). This CDR3 spans 15 amino acids. Per germline, CDR1 PRHDT and CDR2 FYEKMQ (reference sequence). V was cut by 3 bases and J by 8 bases, with 16 bases left in between.

V gene TRBV2 combines with J gene TRBJ2-7; 9 bases agree with TRBD1. The CDR3 loop spans 14 amino acids. The ends lost 3 bases at V and 1 base at J; junction bases unmatched: 1. Looked up from germline, CDR1 is SNHLY and CDR2 is FYNNEI. CDR3 sequence reads: CASSEGQGSYEQYF. CDR3 in DNA: TGTGCCAGCAGTGAGGGACAGGGTTCCTACGAGCAGTACTTC.

The chain links TRBV2 to TRBJ1-1; the D gene is possibly TRBD1 (6 bases). V lost 4 bases to trimming and J lost 4 bases, with 10 bases between them. The CDR3 covers 13 residues. Germline CDR1 is SNHLY and CDR2 is FYNNEI. DNA of the CDR3: TGTGCCAGCAGTGGACAGGCTGGCACTGAAGCTTTCTTT. As protein: CASSGQAGTEAFF.

Relative to its sample, this clone is medium-sized. This chain joins TRBV28 and TRBJ2-7; weak D call: TRBD2 (6 bases). The CDR3 is 12 amino acids. Germline lookup yields CDR1 MDHEN and CDR2 SYDVKM. V lost 8 bases and J lost 9, with 17 bases in between. For the CDR3, the DNA is TGTGCCAGCTCTGGGACTGCCCTCGGGCAGTACTTC. This codes for CASSGTALGQYF.

J is TRBJ2-1 and V is TRBV11-1; no definite D call. This CDR3 has 12 residues. V lost 3 bases, J lost 9 bases, and 9 bases lay in between. The germline V gene has CDR1 SGHAT and CDR2 FQDESV (reference sequence). This CDR3 is CASSFTLSEQFF. As DNA, the CDR3 is TGTGCCAGCAGCTTTACCTTGAGTGAGCAGTTCTTC.

This clone was seen a few times. The gene calls are TRBV5-8 and TRBJ2-3; D ambiguous. V was clipped by 0 bases and J by 5 bases, with 7 bases between them. Looked up from germline, CDR1 is SGHTS and CDR2 is YDEGEE. The CDR3 contains 13 residues. The CDR3: CASSLGSRDTQYF. Written as DNA, the CDR3 is TGTGCCAGCAGCTTGGGGTCGAGAGATACGCAGTATTTT.

The chain combines TRBV6-1 with TRBJ1-2, with D possibly TRBD1 on 5 matching bases. The V gene's germline CDR1 is MNHNS and CDR2 SASEGT. Trimming took 7 bases from V and 4 from J, leaving 16 bases between them. This CDR3 region has 14 residues. The CDR3 sequence is CASTQGRVGYGYTF. The CDR3, as DNA: TGTGCCAGCACCCAAGGCAGGGTGGGCTATGGCTACACCTTC.

The chain uses TRBV7-9 and TRBJ2-3; 7 positions agree with TRBD2. This CDR3 spans 16 amino acids. The germline gives CDR1 SEHNR, CDR2 FQNEAQ (reference sequence). Losses at the gene ends were 2 bases for V and 4 bases for J; bases not matched to a gene: 9. The DNA of the CDR3 is TGTGCCAGCAGCTTATCGTACCAGCGGGGTCCAGATACGCAGTATTTT. Protein: CASSLSYQRGPDTQYF.

The V call is TRBV15, the J call TRBJ2-3, with a tentative D call TRBD1 (5 bases). Germline values: CDR1 LNHNV, CDR2 YYDKDF (reference sequence). The ends were cut back, 2 bases at V and 3 bases at J, with 21 bases in the middle. CDR3 length: 18 residues. The DNA of the CDR3 is TGTGCCACCAGCAGACCAGACCCCATTAAGACAGTGACAGATACGCAGTATTTT. It translates to CATSRPDPIKTVTDTQYF. The variable domain in full, with the rest retrieved from reference TRBV15 and TRBJ2-3, is DAMVIQNPRYQVTQFGKPVTLSCSQTLNHNVMYWYQQKSSQAPKLLFHYYDKDFNNEADTPDNFQSRRPNTSFCFLDIRSPGLGDTAMYLCATSRPDPIKTVTDTQYFGPGTRLTVL.